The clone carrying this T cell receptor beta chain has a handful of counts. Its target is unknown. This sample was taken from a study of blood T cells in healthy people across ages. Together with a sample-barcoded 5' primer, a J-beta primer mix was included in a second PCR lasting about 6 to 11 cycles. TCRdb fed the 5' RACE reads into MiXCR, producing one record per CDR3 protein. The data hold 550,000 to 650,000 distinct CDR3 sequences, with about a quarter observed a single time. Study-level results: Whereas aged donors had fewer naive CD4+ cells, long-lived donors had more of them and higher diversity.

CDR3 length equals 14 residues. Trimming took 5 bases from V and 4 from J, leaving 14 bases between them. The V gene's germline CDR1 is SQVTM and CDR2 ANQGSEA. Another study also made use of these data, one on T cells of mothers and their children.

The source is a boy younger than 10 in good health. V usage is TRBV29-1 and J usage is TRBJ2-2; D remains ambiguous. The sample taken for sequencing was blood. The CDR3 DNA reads TGCAGCGTTTACGCGACGGATCCCACCGGGGAGCTGTTTTTT. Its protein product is CSVYATDPTGELFF.